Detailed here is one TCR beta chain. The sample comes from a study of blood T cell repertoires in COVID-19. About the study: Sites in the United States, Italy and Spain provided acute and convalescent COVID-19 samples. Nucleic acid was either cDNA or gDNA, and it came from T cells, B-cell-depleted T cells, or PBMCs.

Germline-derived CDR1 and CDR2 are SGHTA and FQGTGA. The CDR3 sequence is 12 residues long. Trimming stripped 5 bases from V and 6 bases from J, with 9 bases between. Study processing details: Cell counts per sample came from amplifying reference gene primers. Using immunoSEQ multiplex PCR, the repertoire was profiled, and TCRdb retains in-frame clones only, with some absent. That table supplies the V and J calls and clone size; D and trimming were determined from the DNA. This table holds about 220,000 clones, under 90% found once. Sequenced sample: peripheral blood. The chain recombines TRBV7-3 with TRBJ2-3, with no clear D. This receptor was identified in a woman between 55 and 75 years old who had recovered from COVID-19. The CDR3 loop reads CASSVTGDTQYF. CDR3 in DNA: TGTGCCAGCAGCGTCACCGGGGATACGCAGTATTTT.